The entry that follows covers one TCR beta chain sequence. The antigen is undetermined. This sample stems from a study of shared clonotypes between healthy human individuals. Study-wide points: With few donors, the genetic and exposure-history diversity represented was limited.

V dropped 4 bases and J dropped 0 bases, with 25 bases sitting between them. This CDR3 region has 20 residues. The germline V gene encodes CDR1 SGHTA and CDR2 FQGTGA. Every immunoSEQ plate was one replicate of a subset's evenly spread DNA. Produced via immunoSEQ multiplex PCR; TCRdb's table is partial and in-frame only. The sample includes about 1.5 million clones, 95% to 99% of them seen just once. The specimen sequenced was naive CD4+ T cells sorted from blood. Subset given: CD45RA+ positively selected. The gene calls are TRBV7-3 and TRBJ2-1; D is possibly TRBD1 (6 bases). This receptor was taken from a man in his thirties or forties in good health. The CDR3 sequence: CASSSFGEGVGSSSYNEQFF. The CDR3 nucleotides are TGTGCCAGCAGCTCTTTTGGTGAGGGGGTCGGATCCAGCTCCTACAATGAGCAGTTCTTC.